The 7 T cell receptor beta chains below come from one sample, sequenced in a study of early T cells in non-severe SARS-CoV-2 infection. Via MiXCR, TCRdb re-called the 5' RACE reads, giving one row per CDR3 protein. The table shows tens of thousands of distinct CDR3 sequences, with around 10% occurring only once. The sample here was whole blood, taken at baseline. The receptor set was obtained from an adult who was a healthcare worker with PCR-confirmed SARS-CoV-2 infection or an uninfected control (not recorded which).

The chain couples TRBV5-1 to TRBJ1-1; 7 nucleotides agree with TRBD1. From germline, CDR1 is SGHRS and CDR2 YFSETQ. Trimming cost V 1 base and J 6 bases; bases outside gene matches: 3. CDR3 length: 13 amino acids. CDR3 loop: CASSLSGGAEAFF. The CDR3 nucleotides read TGCGCCAGCAGCTTGTCAGGGGGAGCTGAAGCTTTCTTT.

The rearrangement joins TRBV7-6 to TRBJ2-5; D gene unclear. Germline loops: CDR1 SGHVS, CDR2 FNYEAQ. V was trimmed by 0 bases and J by 4 bases, leaving 15 bases between them. The length of the CDR3 is 16 residues. For the CDR3, the DNA is TGTGCCAGCAGCTTAGCGTCAGCGATTGGGGTAGAGACCCAGTACTTC. Its translation is CASSLASAIGVETQYF.

There are many counts of this clonotype. V usage is TRBV29-1 and J usage is TRBJ2-7, with a weak D call TRBD1 (5 bases). Trimming stripped 4 bases from V and 0 bases from J, with 7 bases between. CDR3 length equals 12 residues. Germline V gives CDR1 SQVTM, CDR2 ANQGSEA. Here the CDR3 reads CSVVGVSYEQYF. CDR3 nucleotide sequence: TGCAGCGTTGTAGGGGTCTCCTACGAGCAGTACTTC.

CDR3 in DNA: TGTGCCAGCAGCCCGTCGTTAGTTATGAACACTGAAGCTTTCTTT. This translates into CASSPSLVMNTEAFF. V usage is TRBV5-6 and J usage is TRBJ1-1; the D is unclear. Germline V gene lookup returns CDR1 SGHDT and CDR2 YYEEEE. Trimming cost V 4 bases and J 0 bases, with 13 bases left between them. This CDR3 region has 15 residues.

This sequence joins TRBV7-2 and TRBJ1-4; D not certain. The CDR3 runs to 14 residues. Per the germline V gene, CDR1 is SGHTA and CDR2 is FQGNSA. The germline V and J ends were trimmed by 5 bases and 8 bases, with 15 bases remaining between them. This CDR3 reads CASSRRAPAEKLFF. DNA of the CDR3: TGTGCCAGCAGCCGCCGGGCACCGGCCGAAAAACTGTTTTTT.

This clonotype has ten or more counts. The chain carries TRBV24-1 and TRBJ2-1; 7 positions agree with TRBD1. Germline trimming cut 6 bases from V and 7 bases from J; bases unmatched to any gene: 2. The length of the CDR3 is 12 residues. Germline V gene data show CDR1 as KGHDR and CDR2 as SFDVKD. This chain's CDR3 is CATSQTGNEQFF. Written as DNA, the CDR3 is TGTGCCACCAGTCAGACAGGGAATGAGCAGTTCTTC.

The rearrangement joins TRBV12-3 or TRBV12-4 to TRBJ2-3, with D maybe TRBD2 (5 bases). With 6 bases removed from V and 8 bases from J, the gap between germline ends came to 18 bases. The CDR3 spans 14 residues. The CDR3 spells CASSADPARGTQYF. In nucleotides, the CDR3 is TGTGCCAGCAGCGCCGACCCGGCACGGGGTACGCAGTATTTT.